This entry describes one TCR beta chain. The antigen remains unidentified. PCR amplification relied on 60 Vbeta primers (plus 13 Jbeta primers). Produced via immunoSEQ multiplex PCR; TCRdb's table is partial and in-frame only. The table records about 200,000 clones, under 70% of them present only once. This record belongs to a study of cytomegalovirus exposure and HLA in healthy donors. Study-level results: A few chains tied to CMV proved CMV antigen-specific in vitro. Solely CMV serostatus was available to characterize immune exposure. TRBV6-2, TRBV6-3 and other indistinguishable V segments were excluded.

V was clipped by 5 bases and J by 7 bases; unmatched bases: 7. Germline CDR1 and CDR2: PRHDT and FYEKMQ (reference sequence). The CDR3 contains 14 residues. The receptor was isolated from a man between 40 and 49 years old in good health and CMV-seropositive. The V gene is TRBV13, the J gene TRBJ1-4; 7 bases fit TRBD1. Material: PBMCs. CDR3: CASSQRQGGEKLFF. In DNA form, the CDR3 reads TGTGCCAGCAGCCAGCGACAGGGCGGTGAAAAACTGTTTTTT.